This TCR beta chain is drawn from a study of blood T cell repertoires in COVID-19. Across the whole study: Collection of acute and convalescent COVID-19 samples took place in the United States, Italy and Spain. PBMCs, B-cell-depleted T cells, or T cells provided the cDNA or gDNA that made up the material.

Original processing methods: Estimation of nucleated cell counts relied on the amplification of reference gene primers. Profiled with immunoSEQ multiplex PCR; TCRdb holds only in-frame clones, not every one. Clonal size and the V and J genes are those of that table, whereas D and trimming came from the DNA. The sample shows tens of thousands of clones, roughly nine tenths of them seen only once. V lost 7 bases and J lost 6; bases outside the gene matches: 9. Germline V CDR1 and CDR2: MNHEY, SVGAGI. The CDR3 is 15 residues long. The TCR was taken from a man between 65 and 85 years old with acute or convalescent COVID-19. The J gene is TRBJ1-6, the V gene TRBV6-5; TRBD1 aligns across 7 bases. The sequenced sample was peripheral blood. The CDR3 protein is CASKTTRGFNSPLHF. In DNA form, the CDR3 reads TGTGCCAGCAAAACTACCAGGGGGTTTAATTCACCCCTCCACTTT.